This passage covers 13 T cell receptor beta chains from one sample sequenced in a study of CD8 T cells in ankylosing spondylitis. One entry per CDR3 protein results from TCRdb running MiXCR on the 5' RACE reads. In the table there are roughly 90,000 distinct CDR3 sequences, about 8.3% of which are singletons. The sample was blood, either unsorted or a sorted T cell fraction (not recorded which). The source is a male donor with ankylosing spondylitis or in good health (not recorded which).

This clonotype showed up many times. V is TRBV21-1 and J is TRBJ2-7; the tabulated D call, TRBD2, remains unverified against the DNA. TRBV21-1 is classified as a pseudogene. CDR3 length: 14 amino acids. CDR3 nucleotides: TGTGCCAGCTCCTGGAGGACTAGCGGGTGTCGACAGTACTTC. This sequence encodes CASSWRTSGCRQYF.

This clonotype was found a few times. The J gene is TRBJ2-6, the V gene TRBV3-1, with D perhaps matching TRBD1 (7 bases). V lost 0 bases, J lost 1 base, and 10 bases lay in between. Germline lookup yields CDR1 LGHDT and CDR2 YNNKEL (reference sequence). The CDR3 spans 17 residues. The CDR3 region has the DNA TGTGCCAGCAGCCAAGAGACAGGGAGGTCTGGGGCCAACGTCCTGACTTTC. It translates to CASSQETGRSGANVLTF.

With respect to this clonotype: A much larger clone sits a single nucleotide away, making a read error possible. V and J are TRBV14 and TRBJ2-4; D assignment may be TRBD1 or TRBD2 (6 bases each). V was pared by 5 bases and J by 8 bases, with 10 bases between. The CDR3 covers 12 residues. Germline CDR1 SGHDN, CDR2 FVKESK. CDR3 loop: CASSKGGHIQYF. For the CDR3, the DNA is TGTGCCAGCAGCAAAGGGGGGCACATTCAGTACTTC.

This clonotype has only a few counts. The V call is TRBV29-1, the J call TRBJ2-3; the match to TRBD2 covers 7 bases. Unmatched junction bases numbered 12, after V lost 2 bases and J lost 4 bases. This CDR3 contains 16 residues. In germline, CDR1 is SQVTM, CDR2 ANQGSEA. The CDR3 loop reads CSVEPSLREWADTQYF. The CDR3 DNA sequence: TGCAGCGTTGAACCTTCGCTGCGGGAGTGGGCAGATACGCAGTATTTT.

This clonotype was recorded at least ten times. This chain uses TRBV7-2 with TRBJ2-5; D is uncertain. CDR1 SGHTA and CDR2 FQGNSA come from the germline V gene. The length of the CDR3 is 15 residues. Trimming removed 4 bases from V and 0 bases from J, with 12 bases in between. CDR3 DNA: TGTGCCAGCAGCTCCCCGCCGGGCTACCAAGAGACCCAGTACTTC. Translation gives CASSSPPGYQETQYF.

In this sample, this clonotype turned up many times. The chain employs TRBV20-1 and TRBJ2-7; possible D gene TRBD1, 6 bases. Germline-derived CDR1 and CDR2 are DFQATT and SNEGSKA (reference sequence). The CDR3 is made up of 12 amino acids. Trimming cost V 7 bases and J 0 bases, with 10 bases left between them. As DNA, the CDR3 is TGCAGTGTTCTACAGGGCTCCTACGAGCAGTACTTC. Its protein product is CSVLQGSYEQYF.

This clonotype was recorded many times. V gene TRBV12-3 or TRBV12-4 combines with J gene TRBJ2-2, with D maybe TRBD1 (5 bases). Between the trimmed V and J ends, which lost 5 bases and 0 bases, there was a span of 10 bases. The CDR3 contains 15 residues. CDR3 sequence reads: CASSIDRANTGELFF. In nucleotides, the CDR3 is TGTGCCAGCAGTATCGACAGAGCGAACACCGGGGAGCTGTTTTTT.

This clonotype was detected ten times or more. The chain has TRBV20-1 and TRBJ2-1, with TRBD2 identical over 7 bases. V shed 5 bases, J shed 5 bases, and the junction held 18 bases outside the gene matches. The CDR3 is 17 amino acids. CDR1 DFQATT and CDR2 SNEGSKA come from the germline V gene (reference sequence). The chain's CDR3 is CSAWGGRFKRANNEQFF. DNA for the CDR3: TGCAGTGCTTGGGGGGGGAGGTTTAAGCGGGCTAACAATGAGCAGTTCTTC.

This clonotype appeared a few times. The rearrangement links TRBV5-4 to TRBJ2-7; perhaps D is TRBD1 or TRBD2 (5 bases each). Trimming removed 4 bases at V and 6 bases at J, with 17 bases between. The CDR3 consists of 14 residues. Germline V gene data show CDR1 as SGHNT and CDR2 as YYREEE (reference sequence). CDR3 region: CASSPGPAAGEQYF. The CDR3 DNA reads as TGTGCCAGCAGCCCGGGACCCGCAGCAGGCGAGCAGTACTTC.

This clonotype was recorded many times. The gene calls are TRBV5-1 and TRBJ2-7; D perhaps matches TRBD2 (6 bases). This CDR3 spans 16 amino acids. V was shortened by 4 bases and J by 3 bases, with 20 bases between the two germline ends. The germline gives CDR1 SGHRS, CDR2 YFSETQ. CDR3 DNA: TGCGCCAGCAGCCCCGTATCTGCGGGGCTCAACTACGAGCAGTACTTC. Its translation is CASSPVSAGLNYEQYF.

This clonotype was counted ten times or more. The V call is TRBV5-5, the J call TRBJ2-7; weak D call: TRBD1 (6 bases). This CDR3 spans 12 amino acids. V was shortened by 4 bases and J by 2 bases, with 7 bases between the two germline ends. Germline V gene data show CDR1 as SGHKS and CDR2 as YYEKEE (reference sequence). In DNA form, the CDR3 reads TGTGCCAGCAGCCCAGGGGCCTACGAGCAGTACTTC. This encodes CASSPGAYEQYF.

This clonotype was observed many times. This chain joins TRBV6-1 and TRBJ1-2, with 7 nucleotides matching TRBD1. Germline V CDR1 and CDR2: MNHNS, SASEGT. Trimming removed 6 bases from V and 3 bases from J; junction bases left unmatched: 10. The CDR3 runs to 15 residues. CDR3 DNA sequence: TGTGCCAGCAGACGGGACAGTATGGGGGACTATGGCTACACCTTC. Protein sequence: CASRRDSMGDYGYTF.

This clonotype was recorded at least ten times. The rearrangement joins TRBV9 to TRBJ2-1; 15 nucleotides align to TRBD2. The CDR3 is made up of 17 amino acids. The J segment lost 7 bases and the V segment lost 4 bases, leaving 9 bases of the junction unmatched. Germline V gene sequence: CDR1 SGDLS, CDR2 YYNGEE. In DNA, the CDR3 is TGTGCCAGCAGCCGATTCCGGGGGACTAGCGGGGGGAATGAGCAGTTCTTC. Translated: CASSRFRGTSGGNEQFF.